This T cell receptor (beta chain) was recovered during a study of shared clonotypes between healthy human individuals. Only in-frame clones appear in the TCRdb table, and some are missing; sequencing was by immunoSEQ multiplex PCR. The data show about 2 million clones, with about 95% seen just once and about 1.1% held by the top ten. Naive CD8 cells lacked CD45RO, underwent positive selection for CCR7 and left out terminally differentiated effector memory CD45RA+ cells. The ends were cut back, 0 bases at V and 9 bases at J, with 7 bases in the middle. Germline-derived CDR1 and CDR2 are SGHRS and YFSETQ. This CDR3 is 13 amino acids long.

Sequencing was done on a sample of naive CD8+ T cells sorted from blood. The receptor's source is a man younger than 30 in good health. The V and J genes are TRBV5-1 and TRBJ1-6; D not resolved. The CDR3 region has the DNA TGCGCCAGCAGCTTGGAACATGGTTCACCCCTCCACTTT. Its translation is CASSLEHGSPLHF.